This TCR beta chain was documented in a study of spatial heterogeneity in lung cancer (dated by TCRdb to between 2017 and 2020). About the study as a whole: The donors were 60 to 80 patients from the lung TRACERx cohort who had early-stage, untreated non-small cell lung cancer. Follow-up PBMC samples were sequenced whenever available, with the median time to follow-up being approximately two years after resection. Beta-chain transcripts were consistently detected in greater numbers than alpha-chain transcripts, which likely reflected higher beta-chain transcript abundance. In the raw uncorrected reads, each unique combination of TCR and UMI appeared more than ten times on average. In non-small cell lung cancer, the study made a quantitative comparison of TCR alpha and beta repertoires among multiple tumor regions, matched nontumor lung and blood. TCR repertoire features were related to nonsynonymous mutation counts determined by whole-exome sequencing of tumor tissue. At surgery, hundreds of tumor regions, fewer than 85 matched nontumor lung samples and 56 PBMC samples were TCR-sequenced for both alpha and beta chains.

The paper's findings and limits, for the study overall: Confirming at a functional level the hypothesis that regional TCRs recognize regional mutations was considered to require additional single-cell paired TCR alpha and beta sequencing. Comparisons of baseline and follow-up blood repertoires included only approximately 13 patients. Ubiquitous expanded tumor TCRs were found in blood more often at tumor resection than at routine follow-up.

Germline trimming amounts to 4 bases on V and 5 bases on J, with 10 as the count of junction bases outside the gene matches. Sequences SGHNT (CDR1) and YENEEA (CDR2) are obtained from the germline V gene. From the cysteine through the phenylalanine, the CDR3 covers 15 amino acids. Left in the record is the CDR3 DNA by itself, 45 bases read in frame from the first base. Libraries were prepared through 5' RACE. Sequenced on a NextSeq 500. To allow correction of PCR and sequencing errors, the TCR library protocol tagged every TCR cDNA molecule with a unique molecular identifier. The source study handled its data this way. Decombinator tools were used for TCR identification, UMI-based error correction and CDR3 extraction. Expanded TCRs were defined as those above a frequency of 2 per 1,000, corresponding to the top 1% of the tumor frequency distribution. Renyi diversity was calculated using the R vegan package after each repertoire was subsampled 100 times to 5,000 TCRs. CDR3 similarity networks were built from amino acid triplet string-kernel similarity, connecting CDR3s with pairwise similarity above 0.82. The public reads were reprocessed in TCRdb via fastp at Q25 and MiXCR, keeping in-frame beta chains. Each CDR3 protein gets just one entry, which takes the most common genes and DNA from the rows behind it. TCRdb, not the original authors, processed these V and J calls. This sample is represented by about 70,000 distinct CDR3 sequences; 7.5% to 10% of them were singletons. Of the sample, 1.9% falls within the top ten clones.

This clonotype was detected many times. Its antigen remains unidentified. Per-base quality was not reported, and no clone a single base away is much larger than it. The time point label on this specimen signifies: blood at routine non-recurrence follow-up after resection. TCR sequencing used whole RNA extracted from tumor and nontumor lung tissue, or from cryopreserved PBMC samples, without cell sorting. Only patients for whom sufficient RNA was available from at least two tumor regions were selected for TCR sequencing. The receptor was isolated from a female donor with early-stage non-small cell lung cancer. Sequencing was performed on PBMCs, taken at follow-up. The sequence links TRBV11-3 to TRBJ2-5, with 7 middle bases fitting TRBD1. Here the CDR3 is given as CASSSSTGYHETQYF. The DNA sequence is TGTGCCAGCAGCTCGTCGACAGGGTATCACGAGACCCAGTACTTC.